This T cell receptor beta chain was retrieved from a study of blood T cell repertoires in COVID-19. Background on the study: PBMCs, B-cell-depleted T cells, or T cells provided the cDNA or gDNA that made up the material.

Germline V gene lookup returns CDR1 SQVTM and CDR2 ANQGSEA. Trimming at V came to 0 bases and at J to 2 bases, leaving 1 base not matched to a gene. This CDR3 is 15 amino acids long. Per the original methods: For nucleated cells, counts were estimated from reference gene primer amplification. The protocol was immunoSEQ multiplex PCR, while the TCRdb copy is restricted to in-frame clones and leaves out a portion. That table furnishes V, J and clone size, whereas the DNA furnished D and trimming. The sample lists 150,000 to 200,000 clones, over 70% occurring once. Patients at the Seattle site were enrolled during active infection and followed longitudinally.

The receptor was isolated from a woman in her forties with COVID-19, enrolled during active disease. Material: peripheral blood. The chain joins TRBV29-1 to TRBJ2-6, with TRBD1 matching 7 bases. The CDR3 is CSVEEQGAGANVLTF. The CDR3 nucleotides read TGCAGCGTTGAAGAGCAGGGGGCTGGGGCCAACGTCCTGACTTTC.